This TCR beta chain originates from a study of blood T cell repertoires in COVID-19. For the study at large: Sample material is recorded as cDNA or gDNA derived from T cells, B-cell-depleted T cells, or PBMCs.

Some clones are missing from TCRdb's copy, which holds only in-frame ones; the method was immunoSEQ multiplex PCR. Of fewer than 95,000 clones in the sample, 85% to 90% were seen once. CDR1 SGHTA and CDR2 FQGTGA come from the germline V gene. The CDR3 consists of 14 residues. V was cut by 4 bases and J by 1 base, with 7 bases left in between. This clonotype was sampled from an elderly woman with acute or convalescent COVID-19. The sequenced material came from peripheral blood. The chain links TRBV7-3 to TRBJ2-2; tentatively, D is TRBD2 (6 bases). The DNA for the CDR3 is TGTGCCAGCAGCTCGGGACTGAACACCGGGGAGCTGTTTTTT. Its translation is CASSSGLNTGELFF.